The following is a T cell receptor beta chain sequence with its context. Its specificity is not known. Trimming took 3 bases from V and 0 from J, leaving 7 bases between them. This CDR3 has 14 residues. Germline V gene sequence: CDR1 SSHAT, CDR2 FNYEAQ (reference sequence). Profiling relied on immunoSEQ multiplex PCR, and the TCRdb table lists in-frame clones only, not all of them. The sample shows some 13,000 clones, about nine tenths of them seen only once. These data come from a study of untreated major depressive disorder. General study points: In every subject, the five largest TRBV05-01 clones were private. TRBV25-01 and TRBV02-01 followed the flow pattern without significance. Depressed patients' CD4+ T cells carried increased TRBV05-01 (Vbeta 5.1) usage versus control CD4+ T cells.

The sample taken for sequencing was CD4+ T cells from PBMCs. The chain employs TRBV7-7 and TRBJ2-3; possibly TRBD2 for D (6 bases). The sequence derives from a man between 25 and 39 years old with major depressive disorder. The CDR3 reads CASSFGGSTDTQYF. The CDR3 nucleotides are TGTGCCAGCAGCTTCGGGGGAAGCACAGATACGCAGTATTTT.